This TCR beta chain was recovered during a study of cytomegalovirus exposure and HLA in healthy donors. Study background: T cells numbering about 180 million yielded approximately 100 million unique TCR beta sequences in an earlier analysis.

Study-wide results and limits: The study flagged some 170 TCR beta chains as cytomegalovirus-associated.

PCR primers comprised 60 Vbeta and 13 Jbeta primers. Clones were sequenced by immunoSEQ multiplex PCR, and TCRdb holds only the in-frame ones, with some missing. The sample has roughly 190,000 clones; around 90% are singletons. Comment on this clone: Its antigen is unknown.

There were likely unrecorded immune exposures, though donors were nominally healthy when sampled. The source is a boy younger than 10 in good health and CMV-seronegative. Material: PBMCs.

DNA of the CDR3: TGCAGCGGAGGACAGGGAGGAGGGGAAAAACTGTTTTTT. Translated: CSGGQGGGEKLFF. The chain uses TRBV29-1 and TRBJ1-4; 8 nucleotides align to TRBD1. The CDR3 has 13 residues. V lost 7 bases to trimming and J lost 8 bases; unmatched junction nucleotides: 9. CDR1 is SQVTM, CDR2 ANQGSEA, per germline.